The entry below gives a single T cell receptor (beta chain) sequence along with its context. Its antigen specificity is not known. Per-nucleotide qualities are absent, and no much larger clonotype sits a single base away. The time point label corresponds to: baseline before first vaccination. The intended sense of this specimen's treatment or condition label: meningococcal conjugate vaccine given as trial control. The vaccinee samples were drawn from two UK trials, COV001 and COV002, one of which was a single-blind randomized controlled phase 2/3 trial testing AZD1222 (ChAdOx1 nCoV-19) in healthy adults. Trial participant PBMC samples were collected at day 0 and day 28 after the second dose for TCRbeta chain sequencing. The germline V gene (reference sequence) supplies CDR1 SEHNR and CDR2 FQNEAQ. A distance of 15 bases separates the germline ends of V and J, which lose 1 base and 0 bases respectively. Including the terminal cysteine and phenylalanine, the CDR3 comprises 17 residues. Only the CDR3 DNA stays, 51 bases, in frame from base 1.

The CDR3 regions of human TCRbeta chains were analyzed by immunosequencing. Per the original workflow: TCRs in the repertoires were matched against a reference library of SARS-CoV-2-specific TCRs that had been generated with the MIRA antigen-specificity platform. Breadth meant the fraction of unique TCRs that were SARS-CoV-2-associated, whereas depth meant the fraction of total T cells that were SARS-CoV-2-associated. Each spike-specific TCR was assigned to its reactive spike region and to a CD4 or CD8 class using the MIRA data. Log10-transformed breadth and depth values were compared by one-way ANOVA with Sidak's multiple comparisons tests. In TCRdb, the immuneACCESS table is reduced to in-frame sequences with V and J assigned. These tables do not hold every clone; where another copy was compared, an unresolved V gene accounts for under half, and the others remain unexplained. That table is the source of V, J and clone size, and D and trimming were worked out from the DNA. Within this sample are tens of thousands of clones, with roughly 91% of them counted one time only. Approximately 2.6% of the sample lies in the top ten.

These data come from a study of T cell responses to AZD1222 COVID-19 vaccine (dated by TCRdb to about 2021). Concerning the study at large: TCR sequencing was performed for about 250 trial participants, of whom about 200 were given two doses of AZD1222 and around 26 were given two doses of MenACWY control vaccine. Trial participants were enrolled into age subgroups of 18-55, 56-69 and 70-plus years, which contained about 160, 30 and 59 TCR-sequenced participants, respectively.

Paper-wide results and their limitations: Participants were mostly white British, with more females than males. The authors suggested clonal diversity may have been underestimated. Because no day 14 peak-response samples were available, the repertoires could be characterized only after the peak T cell response. In the small 56-69-year group, the increase in depth fell short of significance, most likely because of low power. CD4 TCRs associated with the vaccine covered the entire spike protein, and the dominant responses were in regions 160-218 and 743-854. Nearly half of unique spike-specific TCRs reportedly recognized epitopes outside regions mutated in the B.1.351 and B.1.1.7 variants. Conclusions about previously exposed vaccinees were limited because only a handful of AZD1222 recipients were SARS-CoV-2 seropositive at baseline. After two AZD1222 doses, both the breadth and the depth of spike-specific TCRs were significantly higher than at day 0 and than in MenACWY recipients.

The source was peripheral blood, collected on day 0 of MenACWY control vaccination. The receptor comes from an adult in good health. The sequence is built from TRBV7-9 and TRBJ1-1; a weak D assignment points to TRBD1 (6 bases agree). The bases are TGTGCCAGCAGCTTAGTTCCAGGGGCCTCCATGAACACTGAAGCTTTCTTT. Its protein is CASSLVPGASMNTEAFF. This CDR3, with the reference TRBV7-9 and TRBJ1-1 proteins standing in past its ends, gives the full variable domain DTGVSQNPRHKITKRGQNVTFRCDPISEHNRLYWYRQTLGQGPEFLTYFQNEAQLEKSRLLSDRFSAERPKGSFSTLEIQRTEQGDSAMYLCASSLVPGASMNTEAFFGQGTRLTVV.